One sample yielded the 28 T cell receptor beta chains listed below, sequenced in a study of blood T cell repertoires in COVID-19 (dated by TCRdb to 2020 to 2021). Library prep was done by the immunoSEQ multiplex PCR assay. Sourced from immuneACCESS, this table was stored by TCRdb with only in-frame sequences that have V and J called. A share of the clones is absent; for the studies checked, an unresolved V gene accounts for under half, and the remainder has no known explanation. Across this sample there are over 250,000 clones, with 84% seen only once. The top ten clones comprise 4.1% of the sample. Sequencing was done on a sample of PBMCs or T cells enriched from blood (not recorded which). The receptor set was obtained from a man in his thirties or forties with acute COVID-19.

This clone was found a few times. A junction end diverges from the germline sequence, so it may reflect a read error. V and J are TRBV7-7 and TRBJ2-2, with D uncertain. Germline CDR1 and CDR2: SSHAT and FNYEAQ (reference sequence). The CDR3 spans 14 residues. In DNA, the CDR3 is TGTGCTAGCAGAGTCCTAGGGAACACCGGGGAGCTGTTTTTT. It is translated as CASRVLGNTGELFF.

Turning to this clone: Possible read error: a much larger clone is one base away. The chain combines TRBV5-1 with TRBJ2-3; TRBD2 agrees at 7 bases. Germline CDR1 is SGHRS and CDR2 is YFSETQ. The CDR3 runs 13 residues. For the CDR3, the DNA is TGTGCCAGCAATAGCGGGAGCACAGATACGCAGTATTTT. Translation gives CASNSGSTDTQYF.

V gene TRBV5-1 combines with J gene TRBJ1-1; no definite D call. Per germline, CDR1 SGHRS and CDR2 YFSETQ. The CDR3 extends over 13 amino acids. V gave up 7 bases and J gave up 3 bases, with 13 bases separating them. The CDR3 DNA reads TGCGCCAGCCGAAGGGAGAGCGACACTGAAGCTTTCTTT. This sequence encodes CASRRESDTEAFF.

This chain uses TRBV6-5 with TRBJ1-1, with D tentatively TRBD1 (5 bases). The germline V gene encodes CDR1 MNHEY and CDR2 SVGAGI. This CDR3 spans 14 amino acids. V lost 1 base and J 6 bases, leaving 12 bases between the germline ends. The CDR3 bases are TGTGCCAGCAGTTACTTCCAGGGTAGTTCTGAAGCTTTCTTT. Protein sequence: CASSYFQGSSEAFF.

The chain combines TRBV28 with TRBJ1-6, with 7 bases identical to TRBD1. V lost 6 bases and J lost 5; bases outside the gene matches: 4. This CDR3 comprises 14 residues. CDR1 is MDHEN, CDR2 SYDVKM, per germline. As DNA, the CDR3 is TGTGCCAGCAGCCCGACAGGGAATAATTCACCCCTCCACTTT. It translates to CASSPTGNNSPLHF.

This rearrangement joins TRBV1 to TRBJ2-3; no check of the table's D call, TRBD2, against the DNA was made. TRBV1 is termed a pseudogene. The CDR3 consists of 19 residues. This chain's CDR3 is CTSSQALRGLAGITDTQYF. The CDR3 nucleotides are TGCACCAGCAGCCAGGCCCTTCGTGGACTAGCGGGTATCACAGATACGCAGTATTTT.

The CDR3 loop reads CASRNRDSYEQYV. The CDR3 DNA is TGTGCCAGCAGAAACAGGGACAGCTACGAGCAGTACGTC. This sequence joins TRBV28 and TRBJ2-7; TRBD1 matches 7 bases. Trimming took 6 bases from V and 3 from J; bases not matched to a gene: 5. This CDR3 spans 13 amino acids. Germline values: CDR1 MDHEN, CDR2 SYDVKM.

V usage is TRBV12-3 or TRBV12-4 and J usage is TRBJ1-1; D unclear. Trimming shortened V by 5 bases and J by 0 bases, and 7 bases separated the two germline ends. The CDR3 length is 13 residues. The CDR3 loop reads CASSITMNTEAFF. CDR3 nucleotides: TGTGCCAGCAGTATAACTATGAACACTGAAGCTTTCTTT.

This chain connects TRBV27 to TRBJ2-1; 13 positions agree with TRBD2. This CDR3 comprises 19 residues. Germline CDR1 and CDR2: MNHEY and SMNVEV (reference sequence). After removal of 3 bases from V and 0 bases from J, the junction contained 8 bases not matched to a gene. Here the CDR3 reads CASSFRTSGSGVSYNEQFF. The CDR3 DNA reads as TGTGCCAGCAGTTTTAGGACTAGCGGGAGTGGCGTCTCCTACAATGAGCAGTTCTTC.

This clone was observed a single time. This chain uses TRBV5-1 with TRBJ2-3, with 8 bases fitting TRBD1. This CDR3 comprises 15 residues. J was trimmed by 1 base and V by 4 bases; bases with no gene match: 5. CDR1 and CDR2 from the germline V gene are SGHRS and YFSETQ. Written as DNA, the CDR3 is TGCGCCAGCAGCATTCCGGGACAGGGCACAGATACGCAGTATTTT. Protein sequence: CASSIPGQGTDTQYF. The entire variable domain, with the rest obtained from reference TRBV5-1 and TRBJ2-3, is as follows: KAGVTQTPRYLIKTRGQQVTLSCSPISGHRSVSWYQQTPGQGLQFLFEYFSETQRNKGNFPGRFSGRQFSNSRSEMNVSTLELGDSALYLCASSIPGQGTDTQYFGPGTRLTVL.

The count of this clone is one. CDR3 bases: TGTGCCAGCAGCCACAAACTAGCGAATACTGAGCAGTTCTTC. The encoded protein is CASSHKLANTEQFF. The chain employs TRBV3-1 (or the pseudogene TRBV3-2) and TRBJ2-1; 7 bases line up with TRBD2. From germline, CDR1 is LGHDT and CDR2 YNNKEL (reference sequence). The CDR3 spans 14 residues. The ends lost 3 bases at V and 9 bases at J; junction bases unmatched: 8.

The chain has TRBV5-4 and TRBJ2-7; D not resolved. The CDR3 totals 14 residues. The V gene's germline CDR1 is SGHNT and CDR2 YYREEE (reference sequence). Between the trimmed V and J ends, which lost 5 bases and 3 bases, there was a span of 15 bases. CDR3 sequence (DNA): TGTGCCAGCAGTCCGAGCTCAGGCCGCTACGAGCAGTACGTC. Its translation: CASSPSSGRYEQYV.

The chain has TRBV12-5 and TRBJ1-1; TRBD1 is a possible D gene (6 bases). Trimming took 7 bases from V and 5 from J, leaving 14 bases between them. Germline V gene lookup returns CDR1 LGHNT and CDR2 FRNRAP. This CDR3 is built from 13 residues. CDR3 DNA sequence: TGTGCTAGTGCTGGGGGCTTAGGGACTGAAGCTTTCTTT. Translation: CASAGGLGTEAFF.

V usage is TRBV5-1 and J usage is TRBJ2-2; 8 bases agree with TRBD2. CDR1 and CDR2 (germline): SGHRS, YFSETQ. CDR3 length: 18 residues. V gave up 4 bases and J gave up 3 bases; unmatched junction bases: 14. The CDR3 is CASSLSALAGPYTGELFF. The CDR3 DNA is TGCGCCAGCAGCCTTTCCGCCTTAGCGGGGCCATACACCGGGGAGCTGTTTTTT. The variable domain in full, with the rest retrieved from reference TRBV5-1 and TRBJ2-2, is KAGVTQTPRYLIKTRGQQVTLSCSPISGHRSVSWYQQTPGQGLQFLFEYFSETQRNKGNFPGRFSGRQFSNSRSEMNVSTLELGDSALYLCASSLSALAGPYTGELFFGEGSRLTVL.

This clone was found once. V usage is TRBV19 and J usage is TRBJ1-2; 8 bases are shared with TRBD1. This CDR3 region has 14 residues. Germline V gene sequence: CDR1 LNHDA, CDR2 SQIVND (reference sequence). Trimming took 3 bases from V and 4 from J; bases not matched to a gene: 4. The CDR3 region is CASSMRQGSYGYTF. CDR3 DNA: TGTGCCAGTAGTATGCGACAGGGGTCCTATGGCTACACCTTC.

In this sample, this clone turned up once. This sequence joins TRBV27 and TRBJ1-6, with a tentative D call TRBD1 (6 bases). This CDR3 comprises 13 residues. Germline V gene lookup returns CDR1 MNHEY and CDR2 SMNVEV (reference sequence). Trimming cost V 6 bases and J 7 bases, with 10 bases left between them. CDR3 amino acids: CASSKQGNSPLHF. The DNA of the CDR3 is TGTGCCAGCAGCAAACAGGGAAATTCACCCCTCCACTTT.

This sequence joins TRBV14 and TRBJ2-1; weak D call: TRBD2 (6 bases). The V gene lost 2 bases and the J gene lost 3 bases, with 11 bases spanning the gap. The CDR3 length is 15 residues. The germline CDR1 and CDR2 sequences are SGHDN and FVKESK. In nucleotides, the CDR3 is TGTGCCAGCAGCCAATTGGGCGGGGACTACAATGAGCAGTTCTTC. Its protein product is CASSQLGGDYNEQFF.

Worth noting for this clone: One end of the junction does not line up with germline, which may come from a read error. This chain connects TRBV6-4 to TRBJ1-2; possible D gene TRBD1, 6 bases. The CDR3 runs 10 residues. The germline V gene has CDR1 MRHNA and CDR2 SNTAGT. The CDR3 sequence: CASSHRAKAF. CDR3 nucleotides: TGTGCCAGCAGTCACAGGGCTAAAGCCTTC.

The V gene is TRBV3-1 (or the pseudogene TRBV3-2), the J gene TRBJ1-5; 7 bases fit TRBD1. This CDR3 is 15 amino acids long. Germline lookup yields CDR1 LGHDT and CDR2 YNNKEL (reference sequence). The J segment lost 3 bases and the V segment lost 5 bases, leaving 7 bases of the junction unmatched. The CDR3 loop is CASSSGGGNNQPQHF. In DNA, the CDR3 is TGTGCCAGCAGCTCCGGAGGGGGCAACAATCAGCCCCAGCATTTT.

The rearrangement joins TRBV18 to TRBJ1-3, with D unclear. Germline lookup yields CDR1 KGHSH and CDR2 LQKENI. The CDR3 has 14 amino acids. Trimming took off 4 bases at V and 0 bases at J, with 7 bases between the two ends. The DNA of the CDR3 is TGTGCCAGCTCACGTGAGGGCTCTGGAAACACCATATATTTT. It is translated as CASSREGSGNTIYF.

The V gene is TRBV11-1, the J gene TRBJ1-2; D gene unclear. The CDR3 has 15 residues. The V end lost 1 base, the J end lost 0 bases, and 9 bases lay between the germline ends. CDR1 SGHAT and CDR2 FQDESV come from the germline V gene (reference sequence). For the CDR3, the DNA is TGTGCCAGCAGCTTAGGTCCTAACTCTAACTATGGCTACACCTTC. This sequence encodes CASSLGPNSNYGYTF.

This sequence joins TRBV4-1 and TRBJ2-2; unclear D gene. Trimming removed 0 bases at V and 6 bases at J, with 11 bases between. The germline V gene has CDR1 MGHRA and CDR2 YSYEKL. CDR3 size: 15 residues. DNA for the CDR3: TGCGCCAGCAGCCAAGATCAGCTAGTCCCCGGGGAGCTGTTTTTT. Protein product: CASSQDQLVPGELFF.

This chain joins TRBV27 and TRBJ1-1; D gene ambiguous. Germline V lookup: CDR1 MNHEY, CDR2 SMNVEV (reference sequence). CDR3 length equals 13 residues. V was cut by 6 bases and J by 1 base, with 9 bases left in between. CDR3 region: CASRQQRNTEAFF. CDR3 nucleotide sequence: TGTGCCAGCAGGCAACAGAGGAACACTGAAGCTTTCTTT.

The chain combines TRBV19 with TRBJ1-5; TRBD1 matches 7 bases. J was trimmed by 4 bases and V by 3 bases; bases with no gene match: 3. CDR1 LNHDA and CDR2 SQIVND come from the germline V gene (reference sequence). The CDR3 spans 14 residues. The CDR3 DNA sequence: TGTGCCAGTAGTATGAGGGGGCCTAATCAGCCCCAGCATTTT. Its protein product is CASSMRGPNQPQHF.

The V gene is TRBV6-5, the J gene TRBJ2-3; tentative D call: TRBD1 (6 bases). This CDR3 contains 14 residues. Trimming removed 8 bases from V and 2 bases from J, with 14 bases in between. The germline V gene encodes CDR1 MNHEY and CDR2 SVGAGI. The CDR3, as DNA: TGTGCCAGCGGAAGACAGGCGAACACAGATACGCAGTATTTT. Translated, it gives CASGRQANTDTQYF.

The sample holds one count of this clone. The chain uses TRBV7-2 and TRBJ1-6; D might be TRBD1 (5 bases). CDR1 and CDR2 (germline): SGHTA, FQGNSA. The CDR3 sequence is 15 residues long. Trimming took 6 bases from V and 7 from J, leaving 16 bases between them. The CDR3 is CASSGGVGYNSPLHF. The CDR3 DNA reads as TGTGCCAGCAGTGGGGGGGTCGGTTACAATTCACCCCTCCACTTT.

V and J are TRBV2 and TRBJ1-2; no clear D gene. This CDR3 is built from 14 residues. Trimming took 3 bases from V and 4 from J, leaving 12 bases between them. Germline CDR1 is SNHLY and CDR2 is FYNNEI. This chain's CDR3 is CASSEAGSGYGYTF. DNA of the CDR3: TGTGCCAGCAGTGAGGCCGGCAGCGGCTATGGCTACACCTTC.

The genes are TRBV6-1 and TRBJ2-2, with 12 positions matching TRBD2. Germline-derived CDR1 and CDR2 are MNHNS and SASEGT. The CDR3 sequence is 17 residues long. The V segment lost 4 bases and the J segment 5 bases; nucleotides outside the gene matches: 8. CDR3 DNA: TGTGCCAGCAGTGGGCCGGGACTAGCGGGCGGGACCGGGGAGCTGTTTTTT. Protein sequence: CASSGPGLAGGTGELFF.